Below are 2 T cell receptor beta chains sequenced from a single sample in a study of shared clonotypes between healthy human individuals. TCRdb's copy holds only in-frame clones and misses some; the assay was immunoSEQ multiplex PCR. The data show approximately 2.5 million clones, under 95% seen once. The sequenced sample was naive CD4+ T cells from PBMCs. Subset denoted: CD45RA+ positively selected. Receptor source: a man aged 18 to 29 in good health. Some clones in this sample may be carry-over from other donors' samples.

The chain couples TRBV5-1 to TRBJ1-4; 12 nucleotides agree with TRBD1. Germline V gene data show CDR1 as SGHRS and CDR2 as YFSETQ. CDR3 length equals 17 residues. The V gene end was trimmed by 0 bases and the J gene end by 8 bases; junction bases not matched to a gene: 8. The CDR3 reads CASSLAGTGGAGEKLFF. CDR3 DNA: TGCGCCAGCAGCTTGGCCGGGACAGGGGGCGCCGGGGAAAAACTGTTTTTT.

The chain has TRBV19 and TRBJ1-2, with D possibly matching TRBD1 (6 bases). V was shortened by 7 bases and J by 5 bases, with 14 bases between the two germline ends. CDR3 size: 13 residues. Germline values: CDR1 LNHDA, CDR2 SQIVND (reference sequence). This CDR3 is CASTAGAEYGYTF. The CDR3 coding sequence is TGTGCCAGTACGGCGGGGGCGGAATATGGCTACACCTTC.